This T cell receptor (beta chain) was sequenced for a study of yellow fever vaccine responses in identical twins. Study-wide results and caveats: Twins' vaccine T cell response reportedly gave the appearance of partial convergence and partial personalization.

With regard to this clonotype: The antigen remains unidentified.

Trimming left V 2 bases short and J 8 bases short, with 6 bases between. Germline V gene sequence: CDR1 ENHRY, CDR2 SYGVKD. This CDR3 contains 11 residues. From the RT-PCR reads, TCRdb called clonotypes with MiXCR, one entry per CDR3 protein. Among about 950 distinct CDR3 sequences listed, 65% to 85% were seen once. The V gene is TRBV10-3, the J gene TRBJ1-1; D call uncertain. This specimen consisted of T cells from blood (PBMCs), unsorted or a sorted subset (not recorded which), obtained before or after yellow fever vaccination (not recorded which). This clonotype was sampled from a female donor who received the yellow fever vaccine. The CDR3 region is CAISERTEAFF. The CDR3 DNA is TGTGCCATCAGTGAGCGGACCGAAGCTTTCTTT.